A selection of T cell receptor beta chains follows, all from one sample in a study of blood T cell repertoires in COVID-19. TCRdb's table, derived via immunoSEQ multiplex PCR, lists solely in-frame clones and lacks some. The sample consists of some 200,000 clones, 80% to 90% of them appearing once. Sequencing input: PBMCs or T cells enriched from blood (not recorded which). These receptor sequences come from a woman aged 45-60 years who had been exposed to COVID-19. Both conserved end residues are part of each CDR3. The D gene is left open where the match is weak. Not every row has a clone size; where given, it reads once, few, many or a size class.

D	V	J	size	DNA	CDR3
TRBD2	TRBV7-9	TRBJ2-1	few	TGTGCCAGCAGCTCCCGGGGGGGCTACAATGAGCAGTTCTTC	CASSSRGGYNEQFF
-	TRBV5-1	TRBJ1-1	few	TGCGCCAGCAGTCAGGTTGGGAGGGCTTTCTTT	CASSQVGRAFF
-	TRBV6-5	TRBJ1-2	-	TGTGCCAGCAGCGCCGGTAGTCAGGGGTCCTATGGCTACACCTTC	CASSAGSQGSYGYTF
-	TRBV27	TRBJ1-1	-	TGTGCCAGCAGTTCGTCCTTCCTTAACACTGAAGCTTTCTTT	CASSSSFLNTEAFF
-	TRBV5-4	TRBJ1-5	-	TGTGCCAGCAGCCTCACTCCCGCGGGGCCCCAGCATTTT	CASSLTPAGPQHF
-	TRBV6-2/TRBV6-3	TRBJ1-4	-	TGTGCCAGCAGTCCGCCTCCGGGGTACGAACTGTTTTTT	CASSPPPGYELFF
-	TRBV11-2	TRBJ2-3	-	TGTGCCAGCAGCCGCACCAGGGATACGCAGTATTTT	CASSRTRDTQYF
-	TRBV27	TRBJ1-5	-	TGTGCCAGCGCGGACATAAATCAGCCCCAGCATTTT	CASADINQPQHF
TRBD1	TRBV5-8	TRBJ1-3	once	TGTGCCAGCAGCTCGGACAGGCTCTCTGGAAACACCATATATTTT	CASSSDRLSGNTIYF
TRBD1	TRBV11-2	TRBJ1-5	-	TGTGCCAGCAGCTACAGGGGGGGTACCAATCAGCCCCAGCATTTT	CASSYRGGTNQPQHF
TRBD1	TRBV7-9	TRBJ2-3	-	TGTGCCAGCAGTCCGGGATGGACAGGGCGCACAGATACGCAGTATTTT	CASSPGWTGRTDTQYF
-	TRBV7-3	TRBJ1-1	-	TGTGCCAGCAGCTTAAGCGGCAACACTGAAGCTTTCTTT	CASSLSGNTEAFF
TRBD1	TRBV9	TRBJ2-2	few	TGTGCCAGCAAAGGGACAGGGCTCGCGAACACCGGGGAGCTGTTTTTT	CASKGTGLANTGELFF
TRBD1	TRBV14	TRBJ2-7	-	TGTGCCAGCAGCCGGGGGACAGGGGGGATCTACGAGCAGTACTTC	CASSRGTGGIYEQYF
-	TRBV27	TRBJ2-7	-	TGTGCCAGCAGTTTATCGGGGCTCTATGAGCAGTACTTC	CASSLSGLYEQYF
-	TRBV2	TRBJ2-7	-	TGTGCCAGCAGTGTGGTAACATTTTACGAGCAGTACTTC	CASSVVTFYEQYF
-	TRBV7-8	TRBJ1-1	-	TGTGCCAGCAGCTTAGTGGGTCGGGACACTGAAGCTTTCTTT	CASSLVGRDTEAFF
-	TRBV5-1	TRBJ1-2	-	TGCGCCAGCAGCTTGGAAGCGGTCTATGGCTACACCTTC	CASSLEAVYGYTF
-	TRBV7-9	TRBJ1-2	-	TGTGCCAGCAGCCCTAGTGGTGACTATGGCTACACCTTC	CASSPSGDYGYTF
TRBD1	TRBV27	TRBJ1-4	-	TGTGCCAGCAGTTTACAGGGGGGACAGGAAAAACTGTTTTTT	CASSLQGGQEKLFF
-	TRBV29-1	TRBJ2-2	-	TGCAGCGTTGGGGCCTCGAACACCGGGGAGCTGTTTTTT	CSVGASNTGELFF
TRBD1	TRBV3-1/TRBV3-2	TRBJ1-2	-	TGTGCCAGCAGCCGCGGACAGGGGAGTGGCTACACCTTC	CASSRGQGSGYTF